This T cell receptor (beta chain) stems from a study of OX40 agonist ivuxolimab in advanced cancers. Study-level findings and limits: Average numbers of expanded clones were greater in CD8+ T cells than in CD4+. Among the lowest peripheral clonal expansion occurred in 0.1-3.0 mg/kg partial responders.

V gave up 3 bases and J gave up 0 bases, with 9 bases separating them. This CDR3 spans 14 amino acids. Germline CDR1 and CDR2: KGHSH and LQKENI. The table came from immunoSEQ multiplex PCR; TCRdb's copy has only in-frame clones and leaves some out. The sample comprises approximately 92,000 clones, roughly 80% of which are singletons, and around 5% rests with the top ten. Turning to this clone: Its target is unknown.

The chain carries TRBV18 and TRBJ2-7; D is possibly TRBD2 (5 bases). The sequences come from CD4+ or CD8+ T cells sorted from blood, collected in a trial of the OX40 agonist ivuxolimab. The source is an adult with an advanced solid tumor such as melanoma, head and neck, liver or kidney cancer. The chain's CDR3 is CASSPGGFSYEQYF. CDR3 bases: TGTGCCAGCTCACCGGGCGGGTTCTCCTACGAGCAGTACTTC.